The clone carrying this T cell receptor (beta chain) was found a few times. What it recognizes is unknown. PCR involved 60 Vbeta and 13 Jbeta primers. Original processing notes: An analysis that came later counted approximately 76 million unique TCR beta chains, approximately 11 million shared. Measured with immunoSEQ multiplex PCR; TCRdb has only the in-frame clones, and not every one. V and J calls and clone size are as listed in that table; D and trimming were resolved from the DNA. The table lists approximately 91,000 clones, approximately 69% of them singletons. The CDR3 contains 17 residues. V lost 3 bases, J lost 0 bases, and 9 bases stayed unmatched. Germline CDR1 and CDR2: SGDLS and YYNGEE. This specimen belongs to a study of cytomegalovirus exposure and HLA in healthy donors. Study conclusions and caveats: Apparent HLA restriction characterized most CMV-associated TCR beta chains in a later analysis. Later analysis identified some 16,000 TCR beta sequences associated with HLA alleles, using a false discovery rate threshold of 0.05.

The clonotype was recovered from a female donor in good health and CMV-seronegative. This chain links TRBV9 with TRBJ2-1; TRBD2 matches at 7 bases. Sequencing was carried out using PBMCs. CDR3 protein: CASSALPRTSSYNEQFF. Written as DNA, the CDR3 is TGTGCCAGCAGCGCTCTGCCTAGGACTAGCTCCTACAATGAGCAGTTCTTC.